One TCR beta chain is described in this entry. The sample comes from a study of blood T cell repertoires in COVID-19. Study-level background: From T cells, B-cell-depleted T cells, or PBMCs came the material, which was cDNA or gDNA.

Donors of Cohort 3 who recovered were those that had two negative PCRs, clearance, or symptom resolution. Original handling: Amplification with reference gene primers provided the estimates of nucleated cell counts. Profiling relied on immunoSEQ multiplex PCR, and the TCRdb table lists in-frame clones only, not all of them. The DNA was the basis for D and trimming; V, J and clone size are from that table. Among around 390,000 clones, approximately 90% were seen once, and the ten largest hold 10%. There are 12 residues in the CDR3. Per the germline V gene, CDR1 is MNHEY and CDR2 is SVGAGI. V trimming: 8 bases; J trimming: 0 bases; junction bases outside the gene matches: 0.

The chain links TRBV6-5 to TRBJ2-7; TRBD2 agrees at 8 bases. The origin of this receptor is a woman in her fifties or sixties who had recovered from COVID-19. Sequencing was performed on PBMCs or T cells enriched from blood (not recorded which). CDR3 DNA sequence: TGTGCCAGCCGGGGGGGCTCCTACGAGCAGTACTTC. Its protein is CASRGGSYEQYF.